A selection of T cell receptor beta chains follows, all from one sample in a study of shared clonotypes between healthy human individuals. Assay: immunoSEQ multiplex PCR; the TCRdb copy retains only in-frame clones and omits some. This sample carries around 2.1 million clones, roughly 95% of them seen once, and the ten largest clones take 0.1% to 0.15%. Sequencing used naive CD4+ T cells sorted from blood. Source of these receptors: a man younger than 30 in good health. Both conserved end residues are part of each CDR3. A D gene is named only where the DNA matches it firmly. Expanded clones get a size class; other rows say once, few or many, or leave the size out.

d_gene	v_gene	j_gene	len	abundance	CDR3aa	CDR3nt
.	TRBV7-8	TRBJ2-6	16	.	CASSLGEVSGANVLTF	TGTGCCAGCAGCTTAGGGGAGGTCTCTGGGGCCAACGTCCTGACTTTC
TRBD1	TRBV19	TRBJ1-1	15	.	CASSTSTGGTAEAFF	TGTGCCAGTAGTACATCCACAGGGGGCACGGCTGAAGCTTTCTTT
TRBD1	TRBV4-1	TRBJ2-3	16	.	CASSLSGTGDTDTQYF	TGCGCCAGCAGCCTCTCCGGGACAGGGGACACAGATACGCAGTATTTT
.	TRBV7-9	TRBJ2-5	14	.	CASSLRSQQETQYF	TGTGCCAGCAGCTTGCGTAGTCAGCAAGAGACCCAGTACTTC
.	TRBV10-1	TRBJ2-2	12	.	CASRHWTGELFF	TGCGCCAGCCGGCATTGGACCGGGGAGCTGTTTTTT
.	TRBV18	TRBJ2-7	12	once	CASSPGVYEQYF	TGTGCCAGCTCACCGGGTGTTTACGAGCAGTACTTC
TRBD2	TRBV4-3	TRBJ2-5	15	.	CASSSGLARQETQYF	TGCGCCAGCAGCTCAGGACTAGCCCGACAAGAGACCCAGTACTTC
.	TRBV5-1	TRBJ2-2	15	.	CASSATTTNTGELFF	TGCGCCAGCAGCGCTACTACAACGAACACCGGGGAGCTGTTTTTT
TRBD2	TRBV19	TRBJ2-3	15	.	CASRGAGVKADTQYF	TGTGCCAGTAGGGGAGCGGGAGTGAAGGCAGATACGCAGTATTTT
TRBD1	TRBV13	TRBJ2-4	14	once	CASSLGQGAYIQYF	TGTGCCAGCAGCTTAGGCCAGGGGGCTTACATTCAGTACTTC
.	TRBV2	TRBJ2-7	12	.	CASSVTTYEQYF	TGTGCCAGCAGTGTGACCACCTACGAGCAGTACTTC
.	TRBV6-5	TRBJ2-5	15	.	CASSYSGAVQETQYF	TGTGCCAGCAGTTACTCGGGGGCAGTACAGGAGACCCAGTACTTC
TRBD1	TRBV2	TRBJ1-2	15	.	CASSIRTGNLGGYTF	TGTGCCAGCAGTATCCGGACAGGGAACCTGGGTGGCTACACCTTC
.	TRBV5-6	TRBJ2-7	12	once	CASNGITYEQYF	TGTGCCAGCAACGGGATCACCTACGAGCAGTACTTC
.	TRBV2	TRBJ1-6	13	.	CASIEEGNSPLHF	TGTGCCAGCATAGAAGAGGGAAATTCACCCCTCCACTTT
.	TRBV30	TRBJ2-7	12	.	CAWSGQIYEQYF	TGTGCCTGGTCAGGGCAGATCTACGAGCAGTACTTC
.	TRBV7-6	TRBJ1-6	14	.	CASSFDVDNSPLHF	TGTGCCAGCAGCTTCGATGTCGATAATTCACCCCTCCACTTT
.	TRBV18	TRBJ1-2	11	.	CASSDRYGYTF	TGTGCCAGCTCAGACAGATATGGCTACACCTTC
.	TRBV5-1	TRBJ2-1	15	.	CASSLDGGFYNEQFF	TGCGCCAGCAGCTTGGACGGCGGTTTCTACAATGAGCAGTTCTTC
.	TRBV6-5	TRBJ1-1	14	once	CASSPQGLGTEAFF	TGTGCCAGCAGTCCCCAGGGGCTGGGGACTGAAGCTTTCTTT
.	TRBV30	TRBJ1-3	13	.	CAWSVLVRNTIYF	TGTGCCTGGAGTGTGTTGGTTAGGAACACCATATATTTT
.	TRBV4-2	TRBJ1-3	17	.	CASSQSEGGASGNTIYF	TGTGCCAGCAGCCAAAGCGAGGGGGGGGCATCTGGAAACACCATATATTTT
.	TRBV10-3	TRBJ1-6	15	.	CAISPLGGINSPLHF	TGTGCCATCAGCCCCCTGGGGGGGATTAATTCACCCCTCCACTTT
.	TRBV28	TRBJ1-1	16	.	CASSPGAAGRNTEAFF	TGTGCCAGCAGCCCCGGGGCAGCCGGGAGGAACACTGAAGCTTTCTTT
.	TRBV5-1	TRBJ2-3	14	.	CASTPGVSTDTQYF	TGCGCCAGCACCCCGGGGGTTAGCACAGATACGCAGTATTTT
TRBD1	TRBV5-4	TRBJ2-1	15	.	CASSPRQGPYNEQFF	TGTGCCAGCAGCCCCCGACAGGGCCCCTACAATGAGCAGTTCTTC
TRBD2	TRBV7-9	TRBJ2-7	18	.	CASKSTPGTSGSSYEQYF	TGTGCCAGCAAATCAACCCCCGGGACTAGCGGGAGCTCCTACGAGCAGTACTTC
TRBD1	TRBV11-2	TRBJ2-7	13	.	CASSPDQTGLSYF	TGTGCCAGCAGCCCGGACCAGACAGGGTTATCCTACTTC
.	TRBV10-1	TRBJ2-2	14	.	CASGRDWNTGELFF	TGCGCCAGCGGTCGGGACTGGAACACCGGGGAGCTGTTTTTT
.	TRBV5-8	TRBJ2-5	14	once	CASSLKGLLETQYF	TGTGCCAGCAGCTTGAAAGGCCTGTTGGAGACCCAGTACTTC
TRBD1	TRBV18	TRBJ2-7	15	.	CASSPPGGVTYEQYF	TGTGCCAGCTCACCGCCAGGGGGTGTAACCTACGAGCAGTACTTC
TRBD2	TRBV19	TRBJ2-3	15	.	CASRLLAGGPDTQYF	TGTGCCAGTAGATTACTAGCGGGGGGGCCAGATACGCAGTATTTT
.	TRBV6-5	TRBJ2-1	15	.	CASSYRQGTNNEQFF	TGTGCCAGCAGTTACAGGCAGGGGACAAACAATGAGCAGTTCTTC
.	TRBV7-8	TRBJ2-7	15	.	CASSLLQRADYEQYF	TGTGCCAGCAGCTTACTCCAGCGGGCCGACTACGAGCAGTACTTC
.	TRBV27	TRBJ1-3	13	.	CASSLSPGNTIYF	TGTGCCAGCAGTTTATCCCCTGGAAACACCATATATTTT
TRBD1	TRBV2	TRBJ1-2	14	.	CASRNTGVPRGYTF	TGTGCCAGCAGAAATACAGGGGTACCACGGGGCTACACCTTC
TRBD1	TRBV5-6	TRBJ1-4	14	once	CASSSGQVNEKLFF	TGTGCCAGCAGCTCCGGACAGGTTAATGAAAAACTGTTTTTT
.	TRBV7-2	TRBJ2-2	15	.	CASSPVGLLTGELFF	TGTGCCAGCAGCCCCGTCGGCCTCCTAACCGGGGAGCTGTTTTTT
TRBD2	TRBV28	TRBJ2-1	12	.	CASIQRGDEQFF	TGTGCCAGCATTCAGCGGGGGGATGAGCAGTTCTTC
.	TRBV19	TRBJ2-3	15	once	CASSLAEASTDTQYF	TGTGCCAGTAGTTTAGCGGAGGCAAGCACAGATACGCAGTATTTT
TRBD2	TRBV5-1	TRBJ2-3	15	once	CASSLTSGVTDTQYF	TGCGCCAGCAGCTTGACTAGCGGGGTCACAGATACGCAGTATTTT
.	TRBV5-1	TRBJ1-5	15	.	CASSEGGVSNQPQHF	TGCGCCAGCAGCGAAGGGGGGGTTAGCAATCAGCCCCAGCATTTT
.	TRBV7-2	TRBJ2-7	13	.	CASSLHPGYEQYF	TGTGCCAGCAGCCTCCACCCGGGCTACGAGCAGTACTTC
TRBD1	TRBV7-8	TRBJ2-7	15	.	CASSLDNRGTYEQYF	TGTGCCAGCAGCTTAGATAACAGGGGTACCTACGAGCAGTACTTC
.	TRBV11-2	TRBJ2-1	13	.	CASSLVRLHEQFF	TGTGCCAGCAGCTTAGTTCGGCTCCATGAGCAGTTCTTC